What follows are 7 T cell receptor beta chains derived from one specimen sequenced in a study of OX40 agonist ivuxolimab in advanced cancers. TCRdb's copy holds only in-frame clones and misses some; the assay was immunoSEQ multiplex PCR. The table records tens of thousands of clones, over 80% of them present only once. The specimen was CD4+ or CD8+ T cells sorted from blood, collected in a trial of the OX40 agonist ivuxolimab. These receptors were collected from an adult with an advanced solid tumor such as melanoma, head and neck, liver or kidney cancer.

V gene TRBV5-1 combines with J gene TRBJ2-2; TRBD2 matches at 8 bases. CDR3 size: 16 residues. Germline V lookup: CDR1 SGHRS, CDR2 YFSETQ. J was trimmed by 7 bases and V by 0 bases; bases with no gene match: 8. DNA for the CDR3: TGCGCCAGCAGCTTGGACCGGGAGGGCCTTATCGGGGAGCTGTTTTTT. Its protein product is CASSLDREGLIGELFF.

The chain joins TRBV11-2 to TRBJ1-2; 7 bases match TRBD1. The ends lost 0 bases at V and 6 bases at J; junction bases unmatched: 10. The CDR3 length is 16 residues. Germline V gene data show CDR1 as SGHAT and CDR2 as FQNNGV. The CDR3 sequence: CASSLENRGRTNGYTF. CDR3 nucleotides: TGTGCCAGCAGCTTAGAAAACAGGGGTCGTACTAATGGCTACACCTTC.

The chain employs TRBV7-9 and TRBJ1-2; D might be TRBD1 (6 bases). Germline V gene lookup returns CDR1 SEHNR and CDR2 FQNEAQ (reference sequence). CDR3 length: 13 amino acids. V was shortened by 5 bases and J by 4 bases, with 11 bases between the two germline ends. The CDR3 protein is CASSPQGFYGYTF. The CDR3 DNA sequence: TGTGCCAGCAGCCCCCAGGGGTTCTATGGCTACACCTTC.

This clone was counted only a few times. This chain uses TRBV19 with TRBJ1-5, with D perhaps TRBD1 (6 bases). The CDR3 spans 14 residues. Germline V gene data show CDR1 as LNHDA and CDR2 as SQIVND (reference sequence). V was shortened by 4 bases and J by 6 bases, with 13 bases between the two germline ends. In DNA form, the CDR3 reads TGTGCCAGTAGTACCAAACAGGGTCCTCAGCCCCAGCATTTT. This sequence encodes CASSTKQGPQPQHF.

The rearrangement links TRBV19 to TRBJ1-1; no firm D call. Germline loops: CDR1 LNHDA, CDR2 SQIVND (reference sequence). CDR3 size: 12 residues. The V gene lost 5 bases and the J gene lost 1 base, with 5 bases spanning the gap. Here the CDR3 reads CASSRPNTEAFF. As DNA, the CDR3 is TGTGCCAGTAGTCGACCGAACACTGAAGCTTTCTTT.

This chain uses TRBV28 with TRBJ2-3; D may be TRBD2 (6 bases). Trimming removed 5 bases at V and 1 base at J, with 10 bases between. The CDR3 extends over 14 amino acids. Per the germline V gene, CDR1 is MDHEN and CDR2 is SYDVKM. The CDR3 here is CASSIPSGTDTQYF. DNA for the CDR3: TGTGCCAGCAGTATACCTAGCGGCACAGATACGCAGTATTTT.

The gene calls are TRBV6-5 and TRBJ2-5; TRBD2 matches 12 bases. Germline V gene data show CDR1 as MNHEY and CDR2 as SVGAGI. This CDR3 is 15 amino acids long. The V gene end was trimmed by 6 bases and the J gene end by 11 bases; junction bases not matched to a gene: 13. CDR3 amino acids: CASRATSGGLKGQYF. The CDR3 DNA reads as TGTGCCAGCAGGGCGACTAGCGGGGGCCTTAAAGGGCAGTACTTC.